This T cell receptor beta chain was observed in a study of T cells after yellow fever vaccination. General observations from the study: Contamination of FACS-sorted repertoires by abundant clonotypes from the bulk population could occur. Boosting was followed by the reappearance of most primary-vaccination clones (under 97% CD4, about 90% CD8).

This clonotype has ten or more counts. The antigen is undetermined. Researchers made TCR cDNA using 5'RACE template switching, and this step added a universal primer site and UMIs. In TCRdb, the 5' RACE reads were re-called with MiXCR into one record per CDR3 protein. Of a few hundred thousand distinct CDR3 sequences in the sample, roughly 4% were seen once. This receptor was identified in a man aged 18 to 30 who received the YFV17D yellow fever vaccine. The specimen comprised PBMCs, sampled 5 days after the yellow fever booster vaccination.

Here the CDR3 DNA reads TGTGCCAGCAGCGTACAGCGGGGGGCGTGGGAGACCCAGTACTTC. As protein: CASSVQRGAWETQYF. The chain joins TRBV7-2 to TRBJ2-5, with TRBD2 matching over 9 bases. The ends lost 5 bases at V and 5 bases at J; junction bases unmatched: 9. Germline V gives CDR1 SGHTA, CDR2 FQGNSA. The CDR3 totals 15 residues.